This TCR beta chain was recovered during a study of blood T cell repertoires in COVID-19 (TCRdb year 2020). For the study in its entirety: Samples covering the acute and convalescent phases of COVID-19 were provided by collaborators in the United States, Italy and Spain. Sample metadata almost always included a de-identified subject ID, COVID-19 status, age in years and sex. Where available, HLA class I and class II types were taken from metadata supplied by the sample provider and were not determined by assay-based typing. The dataset comprised deeply sampled blood TCRbeta repertoires from subjects exposed to, actively infected with, or recovered from COVID-19. Samples were obtained from the ongoing ImmuneRACE study (first 160 participants) and from 1,254 subjects provided by 6 global collaborators. A freely available public database, intended as a resource for researchers studying the immune response to SARS-CoV-2, is where the repertoires were released. The prospective study material was composed of cDNA or gDNA derived from T cells, B-cell-depleted T cells, or PBMCs. Summary of the overall study and its limitations: Clinical and demographic metadata were provided uncurated, with the amount varying by source and participant.

TCRbeta CDR3 regions were amplified from genomic DNA using the immunoSEQ Assay, a bias-controlled multiplex PCR. Per the original workflow: The number of nucleated cells in each sample was estimated by amplification of reference gene primers within the assay. Sequence reads were collapsed and filtered to measure the absolute abundance of every unique TCRbeta CDR3 rearrangement. Productive Simpson clonality was computed per sample as the square root of Simpson's diversity index over productive rearrangements. Sourced from immuneACCESS, this table was stored by TCRdb with only in-frame sequences that have V and J called. A share of the clones is absent; for the studies checked, an unresolved V gene accounts for under half, and the remainder has no known explanation. V and J calls plus clone size are reproduced from that table; the DNA served to infer D and trimming. The sample includes about 160,000 clones, with less than 90% observed a single time. Less than 15% of the sample rests with the top ten.

Whole blood was collected in K2EDTA tubes by collaborating institutions according to the institutions' own protocols. For TCRbeta analysis, collaborators shipped samples in one of three forms: frozen whole blood, isolated PBMCs, or DNA extracted from either of those sample types. CDR1 MDHEN and CDR2 SYDVKM were looked up in the germline V gene. The cysteine opens and the phenylalanine closes a CDR3 of 16 amino acids. Only the CDR3 DNA is retained, 48 bases long and in frame from the first base. The germline V end is reduced by 1 base and the J end by 5 bases; junction bases left unmatched: 9. This clone was recorded once. Its antigen remains unidentified. No base quality values were provided; no much bigger clone lies one nucleotide off.

Material: peripheral blood. The receptor was isolated from a man between 18 and 35 years old with active or convalescent COVID-19. The chain uses TRBV28 and TRBJ2-7, with 9 middle bases fitting TRBD1. The CDR3 protein: CASSLSTSGQGHEQYF. Read as DNA, the sequence is TGTGCCAGCAGTTTATCCACCTCGGGACAGGGCCACGAGCAGTACTTC.